Sequencing of this T cell receptor beta chain was carried out in a study of cytomegalovirus exposure and HLA in healthy donors (dated by TCRdb to about 2017). With regard to the full study: An earlier analysis of roughly 500 of the donors reported over 250 Gb of sequence data and 95 million to 120 million unique TCR beta sequences obtained from about 200 million T cells. Roughly 310 gigabases of sequencing data and tens of millions of unique TCR sequences were included in an early release covering about 700 HLA-typed donors. Of the roughly 390 genotyped donors, 81% were placed in the genetic ancestry cluster associated with self-reported Caucasian donors. The study was designed to test whether signatures of past pathogen exposure could be identified by cataloging public T cell receptors. Using immunosequencing, the study profiled T cell repertoires from fewer than 850 subjects and related those repertoires to cytomegalovirus serostatus. Along with the roughly 610-subject first cohort, a separate validation cohort of over 90 different subjects was used. To predict cytomegalovirus infection status, the study combined high-throughput TCR immunosequencing, statistical association of individual TCRs with disease status, and machine learning. A later analysis re-examined previously published TCR beta repertoires from around 670 donors and added high-resolution HLA genotyping to investigate patterns of TCR occurrence. The later analysis used no new phenotypic data to find candidate immune exposures, relying instead on TCR beta sequences and their occurrence across donors. To decide whether each TCR beta V gene segment behaved as functional or pseudogenic, an earlier analysis of approximately 590 of the donors relied on high-throughput TCR beta sequencing. Donor age, sex, ethnicity and CMV serostatus were compiled alongside the repertoire data. In a later genetic analysis, genome-wide SNP genotypes for 398 of the 666 donors were used, and that subset was treated as a discovery cohort. Every discovery cohort repertoire had been produced on one sequencing platform. Both class I and class II loci were covered by HLA typing, at four-digit resolution. The number of typed donors differed by locus: about 629-630 for A, B, C, DRB1 and DQB1; approximately 520 for DQA1; roughly 600 for DPA1; and about 470 for DPB1. A handful of DR-DQ haplotypes were treated as single units for association and clustering because of strong linkage in the cohort. Among roughly 400 genotyped donors of the cohort, an average of about 220,000 unique TCR beta nucleotide sequences was sequenced per donor, of which roughly 17% were non-productive. The paper's findings and limits, for the study overall: The presence/absence analyses assumed that sequencing depth was roughly uniform across donors, and that assumption may not be true. A later analysis associated about 17,000 TCR beta sequences with specific HLA alleles at a false discovery rate of 0.05. While some public TCRs were present in many individuals, most TCR sequences turned up only very rarely across donors. According to a later genetic analysis, donors in an Asian-associated ancestry cluster had fewer N-insertions in productive TCRs than the roughly 700-donor mean. A further reported finding was that TCR beta sequences accurately predicted the HLA-A and HLA-B alleles for most subjects in the first cohort. In vitro tests confirmed that a few of the cytomegalovirus-associated TCR beta chains recognize cytomegalovirus antigens. HLA typing was unavailable for some donors at each locus, so association tests used only the typed subset. The classifier was reported to diagnose cytomegalovirus status with high specificity and sensitivity in both the original and validation cohorts. The study listed approximately 150 TCR beta chains as associated with cytomegalovirus. An earlier analysis of around 540 of the donors showed that most TCR beta V segments appeared in productive rearrangements either about 87% or about 30% of the time, which broadly matched IMGT annotations. The earlier analysis of some 540 of the donors excluded approximately 15 rarely observed V segments, including chromosome 9 orphons, because counts were too low. According to a later analysis, most CMV-associated TCR beta chains appeared to be HLA-restricted, and the HLA associations seemed to be driven largely by CMV exposure. A group of highly shared sequence variants was considered likely to be a technical artifact of the sequencing pipeline. Linkage disequilibrium might explain the correlated functional status among segregating V segments, but an unknown experimental factor could not be ruled out. The cohort was sequenced for TCR beta chains only, and without alpha or paired-chain data the features that could be detected were limited. In a later analysis, HLA-associated TCR beta chains showed more clonal expansion and lower generation probabilities than non-associated chains that were equally common. In a later analysis, several top co-occurrence clusters were reported to appear linked to parvovirus B19, influenza, CMV and Epstein-Barr virus. Because the 87-base-pair reads could not distinguish some IMGT-functional V segments, including TRBV6-2 and TRBV6-3, those segments were excluded. Immune exposure information for the cohort was limited to CMV serostatus. An association between a missense DCLRE1C variant and V-gene and J-gene trimming of TCR beta chains was found in a later genetic analysis and replicated in an independent cohort. It was suggested by the authors that the approach could potentially be generalized to other disease states and immunological phenotypes. When HLA alleles, especially DR and DQ, strongly co-occurred, attributing TCR associations to individual alleles was difficult. In a later analysis, the rate of TCR association differed among HLA loci, with DRB1 alleles having the most associated TCRs and HLA-C alleles having the fewest.

As to this clone: It has no known antigen specificity. No quality values exist for individual bases; no much larger clone is one base distant.

Trimming costs V 5 bases and J 2 bases, and their ends lie 7 bases apart. The germline V gene (reference sequence) supplies CDR1 MNHNY and CDR2 SVGAGI. The cysteine opens and the phenylalanine closes a CDR3 of 13 amino acids. Only the CDR3 DNA is retained, 39 bases long and in frame from the first base. The cohort comprised around 690 healthy bone marrow donors. Cohort members were all nominally healthy when sampled, although unrecorded immune exposures were likely present. The donor tested CMV seropositive and was one of the 289 seropositive cohort members. Each donor provided a peripheral blood sample, and peripheral blood mononuclear cells were used for TCR beta sequencing. The Qiagen DNeasy Blood Extraction Kit was used to extract genomic DNA from the blood cell samples. The library was produced with the immunoSEQ multiplex PCR assay. For the multiplex PCR, a mixture combining 60 forward primers for TCR Vbeta segments and 13 reverse primers for TCR Jbeta segments was used. The CDR3 region of rearranged TCR beta genes was amplified from genomic DNA by a multiplex PCR assay. The Illumina HiSeq System was used to sequence the amplified TCR beta libraries as 87-base-pair reads. In the paper's pipeline: A later analysis tallied approximately 87 million unique TCR beta chains across the approximately 670 repertoires, and approximately 12 million of those chains were shared by two or more donors. Raw reads were error-corrected and collapsed into unique sequences by a nearest-neighbor algorithm in which closely related sequences were merged to remove PCR and sequencing errors. Alignment of CDR3 sequences to IMGT reference sequences was used to assign V, D and J gene segments. For a sequence to be retained, a match of at least six nucleotides was required to both a V gene segment and a J gene segment. A rearrangement counted as productive if the CDR3 had no stop codons and remained in frame with V and J, and every other rearrangement counted as non-productive. Following IMGT convention, CDR3 was defined as the stretch from the second conserved V-encoded cysteine to the conserved J-encoded phenylalanine. The earlier analysis of 587 of the donors excluded sequences that lacked an unambiguous match to a single V gene segment. An earlier analysis of over 450 of the donors classified V segments as functional when productive rearrangements were above 56.7% and as segregating when the standard deviation between donors was above 5%. To diagnose cytomegalovirus status from the catalog of TCR beta chain sequences, a statistical classification framework was built. V and J gene assignment, in a later analysis, came from comparing TCR nucleotide sequences with IMGT/GENE-DB human TR gene sequences. A later analysis assigned CDR3 sequences and most-parsimonious VDJ recombination scenarios with the TCRdist pipeline. A later analysis defined each TCR beta chain by its CDR3 amino acid sequence plus V-gene family, and excluded reads lacking a unique V-gene family. As a way to deal with suspected cross-contamination and a sequencing artifact, a later analysis dropped 450 to 600 nucleotide sequences that were highly shared and had low generation probability. In a later analysis, a clonal expansion index was calculated for each public chain from normalized within-repertoire ranks of inferred template counts. A later analysis computed generation probabilities with a VDJ recombination model fitted to out-of-frame rearrangements, and checked the results against IGoR. In a later analysis, TCR-TCR, TCR-HLA and TCR-CMV co-occurrence was scored with hypergeometric tests, and a repertoire-size bias correction was applied to TCR pairs. To estimate false discovery rates, a later analysis permuted the HLA or CMV assignments 20 times. In a later analysis, co-occurring TCRs were grouped with DBSCAN, and TCRdist sequence similarity was added when clustering was performed within HLA-allele-positive subsets. For co-occurrence clustering, repertoires with fewer than 30,000 or more than 120,000 public chains were excluded, along with a handful of repertoires with anomalous nucleotide sharing. What TCRdb holds here is the immuneACCESS table cut down to in-frame rearrangements. Part of the clones is not present; checked against another copy, under half of the missing clones reflect an unresolved V gene, and the others are unexplained. Clonal size and the V and J genes are those of that table, whereas D and trimming came from the DNA. This sample holds 90,000 to 140,000 clones; around 74% were observed only once. The ten largest clones capture over 7.5% of the sample.

Rearrangement joined TRBV6-6 to TRBJ2-1, and TRBD1 may be the D gene, going by 5 matching bases. This clonotype originated in a woman aged 35 to 49 in good health and CMV-seropositive. The sample was PBMCs. The CDR3 amino acid sequence is: CASSPGPYNEQFF. The DNA is TGTGCCAGCAGTCCAGGGCCCTACAATGAGCAGTTCTTC.